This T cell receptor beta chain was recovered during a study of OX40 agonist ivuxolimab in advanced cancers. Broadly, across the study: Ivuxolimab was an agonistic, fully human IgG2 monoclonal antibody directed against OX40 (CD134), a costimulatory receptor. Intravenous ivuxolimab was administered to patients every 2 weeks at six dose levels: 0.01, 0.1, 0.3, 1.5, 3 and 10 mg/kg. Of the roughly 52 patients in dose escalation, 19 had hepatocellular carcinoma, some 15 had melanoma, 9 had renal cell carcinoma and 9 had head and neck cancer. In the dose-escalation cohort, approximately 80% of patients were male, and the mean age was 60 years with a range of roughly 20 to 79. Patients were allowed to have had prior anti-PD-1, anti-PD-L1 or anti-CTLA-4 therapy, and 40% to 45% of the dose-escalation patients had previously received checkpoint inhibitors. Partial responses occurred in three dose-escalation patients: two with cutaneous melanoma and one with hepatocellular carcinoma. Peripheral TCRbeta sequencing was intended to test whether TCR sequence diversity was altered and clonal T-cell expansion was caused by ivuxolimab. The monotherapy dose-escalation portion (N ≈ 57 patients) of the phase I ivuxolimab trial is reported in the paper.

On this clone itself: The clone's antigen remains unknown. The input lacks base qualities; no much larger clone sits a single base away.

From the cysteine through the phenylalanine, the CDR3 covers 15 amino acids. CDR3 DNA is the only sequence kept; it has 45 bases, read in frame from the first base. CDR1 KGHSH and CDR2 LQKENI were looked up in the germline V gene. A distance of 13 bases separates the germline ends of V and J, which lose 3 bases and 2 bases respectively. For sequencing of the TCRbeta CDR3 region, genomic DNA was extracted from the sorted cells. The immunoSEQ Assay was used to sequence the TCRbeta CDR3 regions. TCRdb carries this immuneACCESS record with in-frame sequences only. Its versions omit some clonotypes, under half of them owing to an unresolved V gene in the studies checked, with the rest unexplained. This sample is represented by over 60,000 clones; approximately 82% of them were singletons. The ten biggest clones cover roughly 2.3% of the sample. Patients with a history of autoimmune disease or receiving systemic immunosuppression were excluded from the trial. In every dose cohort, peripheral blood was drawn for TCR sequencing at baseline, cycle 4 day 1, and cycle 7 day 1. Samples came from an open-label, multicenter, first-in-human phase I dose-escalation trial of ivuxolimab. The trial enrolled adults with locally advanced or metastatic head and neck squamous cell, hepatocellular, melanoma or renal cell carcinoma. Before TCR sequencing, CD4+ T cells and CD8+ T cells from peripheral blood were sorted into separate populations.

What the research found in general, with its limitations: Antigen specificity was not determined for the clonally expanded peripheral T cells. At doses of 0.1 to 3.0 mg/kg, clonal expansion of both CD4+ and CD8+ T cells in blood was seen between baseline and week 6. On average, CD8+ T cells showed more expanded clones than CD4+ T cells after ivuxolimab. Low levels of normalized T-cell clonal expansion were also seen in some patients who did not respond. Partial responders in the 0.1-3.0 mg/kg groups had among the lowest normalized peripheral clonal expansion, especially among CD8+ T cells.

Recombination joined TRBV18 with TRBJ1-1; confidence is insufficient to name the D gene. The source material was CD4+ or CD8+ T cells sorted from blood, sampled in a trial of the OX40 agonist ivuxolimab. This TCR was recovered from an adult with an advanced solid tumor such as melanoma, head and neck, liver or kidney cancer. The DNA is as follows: TGTGCCAGCTCACCCGGTCAAGGACCAAACACTGAAGCTTTCTTT. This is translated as CASSPGQGPNTEAFF.